This T cell receptor (beta chain) is from a study of shared T cell receptors in the human thymus. There are 11 residues in the CDR3. Looked up from germline, CDR1 is DFQATT and CDR2 is SNEGSKA (reference sequence). Here immunoSEQ multiplex PCR was the method, and the copy in TCRdb shows in-frame clones only, minus some. The data contain 640,000 or so clones, 80% to 90% of them singletons. These data also formed part of another study, on human thymus T cells.

The specimen was thymocytes. V usage is TRBV20-1 and J usage is TRBJ2-1, with a possible D match to TRBD2 (5 bases). This clonotype originated in a boy under two years old with a congenital heart defect. The CDR3 sequence is CRSGVSNEQFF. The CDR3 DNA follows: TGCAGGTCCGGGGTATCTAATGAGCAGTTCTTC.